These 10 T cell receptor beta chains originate from one sample sequenced in a study of T cell repertoires in cytomegalovirus infection. TCRdb fed the reads into MiXCR, producing one record per CDR3 protein. The table lists approximately 390,000 distinct CDR3 sequences, nearly 35% of them singletons. Their target antigens are unknown. Sample: cultured PBMCs, taken from culture after CMV antigen stimulation. All receptors derive from a human donor in good health (CMV status not recorded). Some clones in this sample may be carry-over from other donors' samples.

The chain has TRBV12-5 and TRBJ2-5, with TRBD1 identical over 7 bases. The germline V gene has CDR1 LGHNT and CDR2 FRNRAP. V trimming: 6 bases; J trimming: 5 bases; junction bases outside the gene matches: 3. The CDR3 length is 12 residues. This CDR3 is CASGGTVETQYF. The CDR3 DNA sequence: TGTGCTAGTGGGGGGACAGTTGAGACCCAGTACTTC. The full variable domain, with the rest looked up from reference TRBV12-5 and TRBJ2-5, is DARVTQTPRHKVTEMGQEVTMRCQPILGHNTVFWYRQTMMQGLELLAYFRNRAPLDDSGMPKDRFSAEMPDATLATLKIQPSEPRDSAVYFCASGGTVETQYFGPGTRLLVL.

V usage is TRBV6-5 and J usage is TRBJ2-7, with D uncertain. The germline gives CDR1 MNHEY, CDR2 SVGAGI. The CDR3 extends over 15 amino acids. V lost 0 bases and J lost 5, with 14 bases in between. This CDR3 reads CASSYSQAAPHEQYF. For the CDR3, the DNA is TGTGCCAGCAGTTACTCCCAAGCCGCCCCTCACGAGCAGTACTTC.

This chain uses TRBV2 with TRBJ2-3, with D possibly being TRBD2 (5 bases). V lost 2 bases and J 10 bases, leaving 13 bases between the germline ends. The germline V gene has CDR1 SNHLY and CDR2 FYNNEI. The CDR3 contains 13 residues. The CDR3 DNA reads as TGTGCCAGCAGTGAAAATTTGATACTAGCGCAGTATTTT. Its protein product is CASSENLILAQYF.

This clonotype has more than one count but fewer than ten. The genes are TRBV7-2 and TRBJ1-2; no reliable D call. CDR3 length equals 13 residues. From germline, CDR1 is SGHTA and CDR2 FQGNSA. V lost 6 bases, J lost 7 bases, and 15 bases lay in between. The CDR3 sequence is CASSLTLYLGYTF. The CDR3 DNA sequence: TGTGCCAGCAGTCTTACGTTATATCTTGGCTACACCTTC.

This clonotype has at least ten counts. The chain links TRBV7-2 to TRBJ1-3; perhaps TRBD1 as D (5 bases). Trimming took off 8 bases at V and 0 bases at J, with 14 bases between the two ends. The CDR3 contains 15 residues. Germline V gene lookup returns CDR1 SGHTA and CDR2 FQGNSA. The CDR3, as DNA: TGTGCCAGCGGGTTCCCCGGGACCTCTGGAAACACCATATATTTT. Protein: CASGFPGTSGNTIYF.

CDR3 amino acids: CSAQGWQREGRVNGETQYF. In DNA form, the CDR3 reads TGCAGTGCTCAGGGGTGGCAGCGGGAGGGCCGGGTGAATGGAGAGACCCAGTACTTC. The chain links TRBV20-1 to TRBJ2-5; 10 bases line up with TRBD2. CDR1 DFQATT and CDR2 SNEGSKA come from the germline V gene (reference sequence). V lost 5 bases, J lost 4 bases, and 22 bases stayed unmatched. This CDR3 spans 19 amino acids.

CDR3 nucleotides: TGTGCCAGCAGTTACTCGAGCACAGGGGGTAACTATGGCTACACCTTC. Translating it yields CASSYSSTGGNYGYTF. The chain couples TRBV6-5 to TRBJ1-2; 8 nucleotides line up with TRBD1. CDR1 is MNHEY, CDR2 SVGAGI, per germline. This CDR3 has 16 residues. V shed 0 bases and J 1 base; nucleotides not matched to a gene: 4.

The chain uses TRBV7-3 and TRBJ1-2; D not resolved. This CDR3 is built from 14 residues. Germline loops: CDR1 SGHTA, CDR2 FQGTGA. Trimming pared 5 bases from V and 4 bases from J, leaving 14 bases between. In DNA, the CDR3 is TGTGCCAGCAGCCTCCGGCAGGAGGGCTATGGCTACACCTTC. Translated: CASSLRQEGYGYTF.

This clonotype was counted only a few times. The chain couples TRBV12-3 or TRBV12-4 to TRBJ2-5; 7 bases map to TRBD2. The CDR3 is 14 amino acids. The V and J ends lost 6 bases and 4 bases, in that order; junction bases with no gene match: 8. DNA of the CDR3: TGTGCCAGCAGATCCGCTGGGAGGGTAGAGACCCAGTACTTC. It translates to CASRSAGRVETQYF.

This clonotype appeared a single time. V usage is TRBV24-1 and J usage is TRBJ2-3; perhaps TRBD1 as D (5 bases). Trimming stripped 6 bases from V and 6 bases from J, with 21 bases between. Per the germline V gene, CDR1 is KGHDR and CDR2 is SFDVKD. The CDR3 has 16 residues. The CDR3 sequence: CATSQPRQPVGDTQYF. DNA of the CDR3: TGTGCCACCAGTCAGCCCCGACAGCCCGTGGGGGATACGCAGTATTTT.